The 2 T cell receptor beta chains given below trace back to one sample, sequenced in a study of long-term antiretroviral therapy in people with HIV. It was version v3.0 of the immunoSEQ assay that was run at survey level. The protocol was immunoSEQ multiplex PCR, while the TCRdb copy is restricted to in-frame clones and leaves out a portion. In the table there are approximately 9,700 clones, around 75% of which are singletons. The sample consisted of unsorted PBMCs, taken 1.8 years before starting antiretroviral therapy. All receptors derive from a man aged 35-49 years with HIV.

The rearrangement joins TRBV7-9 to TRBJ2-6, with unresolved D. This CDR3 has 14 residues. V dropped 7 bases and J dropped 0 bases, with 7 bases sitting between them. CDR1 SEHNR and CDR2 FQNEAQ come from the germline V gene (reference sequence). The CDR3, as DNA: TGTGCCAGCACCTCCTACTCTGGGGCCAACGTCCTGACTTTC. It specifies CASTSYSGANVLTF. The whole variable domain, filled in from reference TRBV7-9 and TRBJ2-6, reads DTGVSQNPRHKITKRGQNVTFRCDPISEHNRLYWYRQTLGQGPEFLTYFQNEAQLEKSRLLSDRFSAERPKGSFSTLEIQRTEQGDSAMYLCASTSYSGANVLTFGAGSRLTVL.

This chain links TRBV2 with TRBJ1-1, with D maybe TRBD1 (5 bases). Germline V gene lookup returns CDR1 SNHLY and CDR2 FYNNEI. V was pared by 5 bases and J by 0 bases, with 10 bases between. The CDR3 is 14 amino acids. DNA of the CDR3: TGTGCCAGCAGTCGGGGGGGAGTGAACACTGAAGCTTTCTTT. Its protein product is CASSRGGVNTEAFF.